This section outlines one T cell receptor (beta chain) sequence together with its context. Its antigen is still unknown. This entry comes from a study of naive and memory T cell subsets. This CDR3 has 15 amino acids. The V and J ends lost 1 base and 5 bases respectively, with 12 bases between them. Germline CDR1 SEHNR, CDR2 FQNEAQ (reference sequence). The study, taken as a whole, reports: A few larger clonotypes appeared in naive repertoires, especially CD8, possibly memory cells re-expressing CD45RA.

Two oligonucleotides, mixed equimolar, formed the beta constant-region primer covering TRBC1 and TRBC2. Four rounds of PCR amplified the ligated cDNA using nested alpha and beta constant-region primers plus SP2. An oligonucleotide with the SP2 primer and a 12-nucleotide UMI was ligated to the cDNA 3' end. TCRdb ran MiXCR on the UMI-ligation and nested PCR reads and lists one entry per CDR3 protein. The repertoire holds 90,000 to 120,000 distinct CDR3 sequences, roughly 15% seen once, with approximately 3% in the top ten. The sample consisted of naive CD8+ T cells from blood. The V call is TRBV7-9, the J call TRBJ1-5, with D perhaps TRBD1 (6 bases). The sequence was obtained from a human donor in good health. CDR3 region: CASSLGEGGYQPQHF. In DNA, the CDR3 is TGTGCCAGCAGCTTAGGAGAGGGGGGCTATCAGCCCCAGCATTTT.